These 31 T cell receptor beta chains came from one sample sequenced in a study of spatial heterogeneity in lung cancer. TCRdb itself ran the 5' RACE reads through MiXCR, one entry per CDR3 protein. The table includes approximately 100,000 distinct CDR3 sequences, just under 20% detected once. The time point denotes: blood at routine non-recurrence follow-up after resection. This sample comprised PBMCs, obtained at follow-up. These receptors came from a male donor with early-stage non-small cell lung cancer.

This clonotype was seen only a few times. The DNA of the CDR3 is TGTGCCAGCAGCCACCACGGGGGGTCGACTAATGAAAAACTGTTTTTT. Its translation is CASSHHGGSTNEKLFF. J is TRBJ1-4 and V is TRBV3-1, with D perhaps matching TRBD1 (5 bases). Per the germline V gene, CDR1 is LGHDT and CDR2 is YNNKEL (reference sequence). Trimming removed 3 bases at V and 2 bases at J, with 13 bases between. The CDR3 contains 16 residues.

V gene TRBV3-1 combines with J gene TRBJ2-1, with 12 bases lining up with TRBD2. After removal of 3 bases from V and 4 bases from J, the junction contained 4 bases not matched to a gene. The CDR3 length is 16 residues. Germline V gives CDR1 LGHDT, CDR2 YNNKEL (reference sequence). The CDR3 DNA reads as TGTGCCAGCAGCCATTCAACTAGCGGGAGGTACAATGAGCAGTTCTTC. Its protein is CASSHSTSGRYNEQFF.

CDR3 loop: CASSIGTSIDEQFF. Here the CDR3 DNA reads TGTGCCAGTAGTATAGGGACTAGTATCGATGAGCAGTTCTTC. This sequence joins TRBV19 and TRBJ2-1; 7 bases line up with TRBD2. The CDR3 runs 14 residues. V shed 1 base, J shed 8 bases, and the junction held 5 bases outside the gene matches. Germline assignment: CDR1 LNHDA and CDR2 SQIVND (reference sequence).

The CDR3 coding sequence is TGTGCCAGCAGCACCAGACAGGGAAAAGATACGCAGTATTTT. Protein: CASSTRQGKDTQYF. The chain uses TRBV7-2 and TRBJ2-3, with 7 bases that match TRBD1. The CDR3 is 14 amino acids. After removal of 5 bases from V and 5 bases from J, the junction contained 7 bases not matched to a gene. Germline CDR1 reads SGHTA; CDR2 reads FQGNSA. The full variable domain, its missing parts supplied by reference TRBV7-2 and TRBJ2-3, is GAGVSQSPSNKVTEKGKDVELRCDPISGHTALYWYRQSLGQGLEFLIYFQGNSAPDKSGLPSDRFSAERTGGSVSTLTIQRTQQEDSAVYLCASSTRQGKDTQYFGPGTRLTVL.

This clonotype appeared many times. The chain joins TRBV20-1 to TRBJ2-5, with D maybe TRBD2 (6 bases). Deletions cut 0 bases from V and 4 bases from J, with 15 bases between. The CDR3 is 15 residues long. Germline V gene sequence: CDR1 DFQATT, CDR2 SNEGSKA (reference sequence). CDR3 sequence: CSARDFRQGGETQYF. In nucleotides, the CDR3 is TGCAGTGCTAGAGATTTTAGGCAGGGAGGAGAGACCCAGTACTTC.

The chain combines TRBV30 with TRBJ2-1, with TRBD1 identical over 8 bases. The CDR3 loop spans 12 amino acids. Germline V CDR1 and CDR2: GTSNPN, SVGIG (reference sequence). Trimming cost V 0 bases and J 12 bases; bases outside gene matches: 4. Written as DNA, the CDR3 is TGTGCCTGGAGTGTGACAGGGGAGGCGCAGTTCTTC. Protein: CAWSVTGEAQFF.

The chain employs TRBV30 and TRBJ2-1; 8 nucleotides match TRBD2. V lost 0 bases to trimming and J lost 7 bases; unmatched junction nucleotides: 8. The CDR3 extends over 15 amino acids. CDR1 and CDR2 from the germline V gene are GTSNPN and SVGIG (reference sequence). DNA for the CDR3: TGTGCCTGGAGTGTATCGGGCGGGAGGACTAATGAGCAGTTCTTC. Translation gives CAWSVSGGRTNEQFF.

This chain connects TRBV12-3 or TRBV12-4 to TRBJ2-2; D is unclear. Trimming shortened V by 3 bases and J by 6 bases, and 5 bases separated the two germline ends. The CDR3 sequence is 12 residues long. CDR3 residues: CASSFIPGELFF. The DNA for the CDR3 is TGTGCCAGCAGTTTTATCCCCGGGGAGCTGTTTTTT.

V is TRBV7-2 and J is TRBJ2-5; 7 bases line up with TRBD1. The germline CDR1 and CDR2 sequences are SGHTA and FQGNSA. The CDR3 is 13 residues long. The J segment lost 4 bases and the V segment lost 5 bases, leaving 4 bases of the junction unmatched. This CDR3 is CASSVGTVETQYF. The CDR3 DNA sequence: TGTGCCAGCAGCGTCGGGACAGTAGAGACCCAGTACTTC.

This clonotype was detected only a few times. The genes are TRBV4-1 and TRBJ2-5; 10 bases match TRBD2. Germline CDR1 is MGHRA and CDR2 is YSYEKL. This CDR3 spans 16 amino acids. With 4 bases clipped from V and 5 bases from J, the junction kept 10 bases outside the gene matches. The CDR3: CASSPGDLAGVETQYF. CDR3 DNA: TGCGCCAGCAGCCCTGGGGACCTAGCGGGGGTGGAGACCCAGTACTTC.

Only a few counts were recorded for this clonotype. The chain joins TRBV15 to TRBJ2-3, with unresolved D. V was cut by 1 base and J by 4 bases, with 9 bases left in between. Germline V gene lookup returns CDR1 LNHNV and CDR2 YYDKDF (reference sequence). The CDR3 totals 14 residues. The CDR3 DNA is TGTGCCACCAGCAGAGCCGGAATCGCAGATACGCAGTATTTT. Its protein is CATSRAGIADTQYF.

The V call is TRBV20-1, the J call TRBJ2-5; a possible D gene is TRBD2 (5 bases). Per the germline V gene, CDR1 is DFQATT and CDR2 is SNEGSKA (reference sequence). This CDR3 is built from 16 residues. V lost 2 bases and J 5 bases, leaving 21 bases between the germline ends. As DNA, the CDR3 is TGCAGTGCTAGAAATCCTTTGACTGGGAGAGGCGAGACCCAGTACTTC. Protein sequence: CSARNPLTGRGETQYF.

This clonotype was counted only a few times. The genes are TRBV12-3 or TRBV12-4 and TRBJ2-6; unclear D gene. Trimming left V 0 bases short and J 2 bases short, with 5 bases between. The length of the CDR3 is 15 residues. CDR3 DNA: TGTGCCAGCAGTTTAGCGGGGACTGGGGCCAACGTCCTGACTTTC. Protein: CASSLAGTGANVLTF.

The genes are TRBV28 and TRBJ2-5, with D tentatively TRBD2 (5 bases). The V end was cut by 3 bases, the J end by 7 bases, with 18 bases between. The CDR3 loop spans 15 amino acids. CDR1 and CDR2 from the germline V gene are MDHEN and SYDVKM. The CDR3 here is CASSLAQLGGRTQYF. The DNA for the CDR3 is TGTGCCAGCAGTTTGGCACAACTTGGAGGCAGGACCCAGTACTTC.

The V gene is TRBV30, the J gene TRBJ2-7; D ambiguous. V dropped 1 base and J dropped 4 bases, with 8 bases sitting between them. The CDR3 is 12 residues long. Germline V CDR1 and CDR2: GTSNPN, SVGIG (reference sequence). The CDR3 spells CAWSAVLYEQYF. CDR3 nucleotide sequence: TGTGCCTGGAGTGCGGTCTTGTACGAGCAGTACTTC.

This CDR3 is CASRPGEGYGYTF. In nucleotides, the CDR3 is TGTGCCAGCAGACCAGGGGAGGGCTATGGCTACACCTTC. The chain combines TRBV25-1 with TRBJ1-2; tentatively, D is TRBD1 (6 bases). V was shortened by 6 bases and J by 4 bases, with 12 bases between the two germline ends. The CDR3 loop spans 13 amino acids. CDR1 and CDR2 (germline): MGHDK, SYGVNS.

The rearrangement uses TRBV20-1 and TRBJ1-4; possibly TRBD1 for D (5 bases). The V gene lost 2 bases and the J gene lost 5 bases, with 9 bases spanning the gap. Looked up from germline, CDR1 is DFQATT and CDR2 is SNEGSKA (reference sequence). This CDR3 comprises 13 residues. The CDR3 bases are TGCAGTGCTAGATTGGCAGGGAATGAAAAACTGTTTTTT. Translated: CSARLAGNEKLFF.

This clonotype was observed a single time. This chain joins TRBV5-6 and TRBJ2-1; tentatively, D is TRBD1 (6 bases). The CDR3 runs 13 residues. Germline V gives CDR1 SGHDT, CDR2 YYEEEE. V gave up 4 bases and J gave up 10 bases, with 15 bases separating them. The DNA of the CDR3 is TGTGCCAGCAGCCGAACAGGGTTCACGGAGCAGTTCTTC. It specifies CASSRTGFTEQFF.

The table lists this clonotype with many counts. The chain recombines TRBV5-1 with TRBJ1-6, with TRBD1 matching over 7 bases. After removal of 1 base from V and 9 bases from J, the junction contained 4 bases not matched to a gene. CDR1 and CDR2 (germline): SGHRS, YFSETQ. CDR3 length: 14 amino acids. CDR3 protein: CASSLQGEGSPLHF. As DNA, the CDR3 is TGCGCCAGCAGCTTGCAGGGGGAAGGTTCACCCCTCCACTTT.

This clonotype was detected only a few times. The chain uses TRBV20-1 and TRBJ2-3, with 7 bases aligning to TRBD2. This CDR3 is 17 amino acids long. CDR1 and CDR2 from the germline V gene are DFQATT and SNEGSKA (reference sequence). Germline trimming cut 2 bases from V and 4 bases from J; bases unmatched to any gene: 15. CDR3 sequence: CSARSMYGGRGADTQYF. As DNA, the CDR3 is TGCAGTGCTAGATCGATGTATGGCGGGAGAGGCGCAGATACGCAGTATTTT.

The rearrangement links TRBV6-6 to TRBJ2-2; 10 bases map to TRBD1. V shed 5 bases, J shed 0 bases, and the junction held 12 bases outside the gene matches. This CDR3 region has 19 residues. Germline V gene lookup returns CDR1 MNHNY and CDR2 SVGAGI (reference sequence). The CDR3 bases are TGTGCCAGCAGTGTCGGACCGGACAGGGGGACTTCGAACACCGGGGAGCTGTTTTTT. Its translation: CASSVGPDRGTSNTGELFF.

This clonotype showed up many times. This chain links TRBV6-4 with TRBJ2-2; maybe TRBD2 (5 bases). With 8 bases removed from V and 5 bases from J, the gap between germline ends came to 9 bases. This CDR3 region has 12 residues. From germline, CDR1 is MRHNA and CDR2 SNTAGT. The CDR3 spells CASGRGTGELFF. The CDR3 coding sequence is TGTGCCAGCGGTCGGGGTACCGGGGAGCTGTTTTTT.

This clonotype was seen only a few times. V is TRBV19 and J is TRBJ2-3; 7 bases line up with TRBD2. Germline V CDR1 and CDR2: LNHDA, SQIVND (reference sequence). The V gene end was trimmed by 8 bases and the J gene end by 8 bases; junction bases not matched to a gene: 13. This CDR3 spans 14 amino acids. CDR3 DNA sequence: TGTGCCAGTGCGCTAGCGGCAGGACTTGTTACGCAGTATTTT. The encoded protein is CASALAAGLVTQYF.

This clonotype was seen only once. This chain links TRBV20-1 with TRBJ2-5; TRBD1 might be the D (5 bases). From germline, CDR1 is DFQATT and CDR2 SNEGSKA (reference sequence). This CDR3 is built from 13 residues. With 2 bases removed from V and 5 bases from J, the gap between germline ends came to 12 bases. The CDR3 loop reads CSARLGPRETQYF. The CDR3 DNA reads as TGCAGTGCTAGACTGGGGCCTCGGGAGACCCAGTACTTC.

The chain couples TRBV7-9 to TRBJ2-1, with D possibly being TRBD1 (6 bases). The germline V gene encodes CDR1 SEHNR and CDR2 FQNEAQ (reference sequence). The CDR3 is 14 amino acids. V was shortened by 6 bases and J by 5 bases, with 14 bases between the two germline ends. Written as DNA, the CDR3 is TGTGCCAGCAGATCTCGGGACATAAACAATGAGCAGTTCTTC. Translation gives CASRSRDINNEQFF.

This clonotype was counted a few times. V is TRBV6-1 and J is TRBJ2-1; D uncertain. The germline CDR1 and CDR2 sequences are MNHNS and SASEGT. V dropped 6 bases and J dropped 0 bases, with 12 bases sitting between them. The length of the CDR3 is 15 residues. CDR3 region: CASRGIHFSYNEQFF. The CDR3 bases are TGTGCCAGCAGGGGGATCCATTTCTCCTACAATGAGCAGTTCTTC.

V is TRBV29-1 and J is TRBJ1-3; D is unclear. Trimming left V 7 bases short and J 1 base short, with 11 bases between. The V gene's germline CDR1 is SQVTM and CDR2 ANQGSEA. The CDR3 is 13 residues long. CDR3 in amino acids: CSASPQSGNTIYF. DNA of the CDR3: TGCAGCGCTTCCCCCCAATCTGGAAACACCATATATTTT.

This clonotype was seen more than once but under ten times. The chain uses TRBV7-6 and TRBJ1-1; no definite D call. V lost 5 bases, J lost 0 bases, and 10 bases lay in between. This CDR3 is built from 14 residues. Germline-derived CDR1 and CDR2 are SGHVS and FNYEAQ. The CDR3 bases are TGTGCCAGCAGCCTTGACACTATGAACACTGAAGCTTTCTTT. This codes for CASSLDTMNTEAFF.

V gene TRBV2 combines with J gene TRBJ2-5, with TRBD1 matching over 7 bases. The J segment lost 2 bases and the V segment lost 8 bases, leaving 8 bases of the junction unmatched. This CDR3 contains 14 residues. Germline V gene lookup returns CDR1 SNHLY and CDR2 FYNNEI. This chain's CDR3 is CASYRPGQQETQYF. The CDR3 DNA follows: TGTGCCAGCTACCGGCCGGGACAGCAAGAGACCCAGTACTTC.

This clonotype came up a few times. The rearrangement uses TRBV7-6 and TRBJ2-5; D call uncertain. This CDR3 region has 14 residues. V shed 2 bases and J shed 5 bases, with 12 bases lying between them. The germline V gene has CDR1 SGHVS and CDR2 FNYEAQ. The CDR3 spells CASSLFGSAETQYF. The CDR3 DNA reads as TGTGCCAGCAGCTTATTCGGCAGTGCCGAGACCCAGTACTTC.

The chain uses TRBV10-2 and TRBJ2-5; 10 bases line up with TRBD2. Looked up from germline, CDR1 is WSHSY and CDR2 is SAAADI. The CDR3 has 16 residues. V shed 2 bases and J 7 bases; nucleotides not matched to a gene: 10. The CDR3 DNA follows: TGCGCCAGCAGTGAGACAGCGGGGGGGCCGGCGGGGACCCAGTACTTC. Translated: CASSETAGGPAGTQYF.